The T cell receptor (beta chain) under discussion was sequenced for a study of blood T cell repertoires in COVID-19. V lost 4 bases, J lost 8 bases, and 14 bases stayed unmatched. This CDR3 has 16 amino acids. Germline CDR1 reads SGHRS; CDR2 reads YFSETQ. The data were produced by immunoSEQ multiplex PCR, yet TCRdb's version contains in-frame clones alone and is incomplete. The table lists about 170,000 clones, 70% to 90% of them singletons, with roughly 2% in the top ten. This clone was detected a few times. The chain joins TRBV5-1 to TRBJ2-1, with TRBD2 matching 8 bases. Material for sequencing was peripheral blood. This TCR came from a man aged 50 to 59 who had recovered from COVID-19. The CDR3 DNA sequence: TGCGCCAGCAGCCCGACCCCCGGGACTAGTCTCCATGAGCAGTTCTTC. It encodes CASSPTPGTSLHEQFF.